This T cell receptor beta chain was observed in a study of T cell responses to AZD1222 COVID-19 vaccine. Trimming pared 8 bases from V and 5 bases from J, leaving 18 bases between. The V gene's germline CDR1 is MNHEY and CDR2 SVGAGI. The CDR3 totals 14 residues. Profiling relied on immunoSEQ multiplex PCR, and the TCRdb table lists in-frame clones only, not all of them. The data show about 100,000 clones, 90% seen once. The V gene is TRBV6-5, the J gene TRBJ2-5; D is perhaps TRBD1 (5 bases). This TCR was recovered from an adult in good health. The source material was peripheral blood, sampled on day 0 of AZD1222 vaccination. The chain's CDR3 is CASHRSVIRETQYF. In DNA, the CDR3 is TGTGCCAGCCACAGGAGTGTAATACGGGAGACCCAGTACTTC.